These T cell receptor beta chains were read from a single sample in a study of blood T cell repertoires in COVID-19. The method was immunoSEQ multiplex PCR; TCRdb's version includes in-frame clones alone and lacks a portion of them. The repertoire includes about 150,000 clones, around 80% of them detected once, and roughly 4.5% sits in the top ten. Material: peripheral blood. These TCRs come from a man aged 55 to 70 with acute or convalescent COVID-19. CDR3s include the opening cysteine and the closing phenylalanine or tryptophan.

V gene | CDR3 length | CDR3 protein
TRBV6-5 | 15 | CASSQRPGDNTEAFF
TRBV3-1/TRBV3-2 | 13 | CASSQATGGEQYF
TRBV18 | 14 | CASSPPAGNHEQYF
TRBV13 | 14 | CASSSRGSSYEQYF
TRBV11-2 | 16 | CASSLGVLPSGNTIYF
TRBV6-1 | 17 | CASREVLAGGWEYEQYF
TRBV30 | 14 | CAWSSLAFTGELFF
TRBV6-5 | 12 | CASSSQGLEQYF
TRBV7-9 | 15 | CASSMGQGFGETQYF
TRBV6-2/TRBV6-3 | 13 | CASSFTYLDTQYF
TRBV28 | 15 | CASSPSPRGANEQYF
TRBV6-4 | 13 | CASRNQGNTEAFF
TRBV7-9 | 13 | CASSPGNNSPLHF
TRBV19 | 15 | CASSKGLANQETQYF
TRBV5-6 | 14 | CASSLVGRVDEQYF